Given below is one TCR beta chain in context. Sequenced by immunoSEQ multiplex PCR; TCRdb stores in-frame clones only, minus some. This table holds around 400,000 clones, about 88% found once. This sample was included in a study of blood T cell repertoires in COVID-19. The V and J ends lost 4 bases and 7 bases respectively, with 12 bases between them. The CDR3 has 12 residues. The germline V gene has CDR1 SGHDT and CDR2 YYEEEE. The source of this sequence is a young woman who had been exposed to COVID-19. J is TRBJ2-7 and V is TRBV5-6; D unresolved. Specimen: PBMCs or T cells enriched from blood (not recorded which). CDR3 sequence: CASSLISGEQYF. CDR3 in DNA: TGTGCCAGCAGCCTCATTTCCGGGGAGCAGTACTTC.